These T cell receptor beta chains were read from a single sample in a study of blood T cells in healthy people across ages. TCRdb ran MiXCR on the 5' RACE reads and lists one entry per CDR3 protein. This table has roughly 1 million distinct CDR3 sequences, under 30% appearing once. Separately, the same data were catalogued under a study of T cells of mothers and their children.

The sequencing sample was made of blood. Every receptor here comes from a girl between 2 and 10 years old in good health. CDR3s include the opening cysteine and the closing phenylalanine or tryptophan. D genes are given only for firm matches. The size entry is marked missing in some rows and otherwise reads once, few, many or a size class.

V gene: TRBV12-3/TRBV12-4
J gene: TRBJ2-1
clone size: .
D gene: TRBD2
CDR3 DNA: TGTGCCAGCAGCCACAGCGGGAGGTCGTACAATGAGCAGTTCTTC
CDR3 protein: CASSHSGRSYNEQFF

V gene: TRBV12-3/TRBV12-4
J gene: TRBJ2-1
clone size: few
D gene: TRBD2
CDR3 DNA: TGTGCCAGCAGTTTCTCGCGGGAGGATTGGAATGAGCAGTTCTTC
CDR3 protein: CASSFSREDWNEQFF

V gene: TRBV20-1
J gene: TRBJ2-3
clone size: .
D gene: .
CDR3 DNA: TGCAGTTTCGGGCCCGGTACGCAGTATTTT
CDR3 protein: CSFGPGTQYF

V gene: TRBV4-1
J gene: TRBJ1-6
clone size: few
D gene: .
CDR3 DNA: TGCGCCAGCAGCCAAGGGGACGGACGATTTAATTCACCCCTCCACTTT
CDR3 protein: CASSQGDGRFNSPLHF

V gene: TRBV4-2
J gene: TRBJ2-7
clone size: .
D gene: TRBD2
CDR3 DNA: TGTGCCAGCAGCCAAGCCGGGGGGAGGTACGTGCAGTACTTC
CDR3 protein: CASSQAGGRYVQYF

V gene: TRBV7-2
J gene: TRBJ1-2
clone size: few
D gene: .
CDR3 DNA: TGTGCCAGCGCTTATGGCTACACCTTC
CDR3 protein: CASAYGYTF

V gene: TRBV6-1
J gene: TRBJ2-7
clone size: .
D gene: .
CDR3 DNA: TGTGCCAGCACGGCCTACGAGCAGTACTTC
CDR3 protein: CASTAYEQYF

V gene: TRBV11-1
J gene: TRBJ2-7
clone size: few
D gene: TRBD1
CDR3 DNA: TGTGCCAGCAGTATAGGGAACCGGGACAGGGTCGGTGAGCAGTACTTC
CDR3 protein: CASSIGNRDRVGEQYF

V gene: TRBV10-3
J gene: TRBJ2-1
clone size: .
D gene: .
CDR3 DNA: TGTGCCTCCCAAGGGGAGAGTCGTTACAATGAGCAGTTCTTC
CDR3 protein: CASQGESRYNEQFF

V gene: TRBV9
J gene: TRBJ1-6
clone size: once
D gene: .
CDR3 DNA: TGTGCCAGCAGTTCGGGGGGGCACTCACCCCTCCACTTT
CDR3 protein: CASSSGGHSPLHF

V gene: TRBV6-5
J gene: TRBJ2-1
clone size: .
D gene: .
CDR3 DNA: TGTGCCAGCAGTTTCGACAGGAGGACCTACAATGAGCAGTTCTTC
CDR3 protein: CASSFDRRTYNEQFF

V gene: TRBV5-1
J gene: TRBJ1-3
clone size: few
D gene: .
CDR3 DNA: TGCGCCAGCTCTGTCTTTGGCGACTCTGGAAACACCATATATTTT
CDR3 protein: CASSVFGDSGNTIYF

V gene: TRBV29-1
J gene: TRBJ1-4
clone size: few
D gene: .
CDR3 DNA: TGCAGCGTTGGGGGTGCAGATGCAACTAATGAAAAACTGTTTTTT
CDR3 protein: CSVGGADATNEKLFF

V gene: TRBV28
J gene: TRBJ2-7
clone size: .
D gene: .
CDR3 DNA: TGTGCCACTGGGGACGGGGTTGCCTACGAGCAGTACTTC
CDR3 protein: CATGDGVAYEQYF

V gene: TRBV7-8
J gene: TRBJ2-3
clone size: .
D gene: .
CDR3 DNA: TGTGCCAGCAGCTTAGTGTCGGGCGAGACCGATACGCAGTATTTT
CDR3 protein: CASSLVSGETDTQYF

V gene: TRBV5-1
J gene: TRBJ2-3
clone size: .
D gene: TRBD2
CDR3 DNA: TGCGCCAGCAGATCGGCGGGAGAAAAAGATACGCAGTATTTT
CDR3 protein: CASRSAGEKDTQYF

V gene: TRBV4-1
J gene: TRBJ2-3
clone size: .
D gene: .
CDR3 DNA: TGCGCCAGCAGCCAAGATAGGAGTGGTTATCGAGATACGCAGTATTTT
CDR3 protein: CASSQDRSGYRDTQYF